This T cell receptor (beta chain) was sequenced for a study of sequential checkpoint blockade in melanoma. On the study more broadly: Arm A got nivolumab then ipilimumab; arm B the reverse, 1:1.

Assay: immunoSEQ multiplex PCR; the TCRdb copy retains only in-frame clones and omits some. The sample lists about 17,000 clones, 70% occurring once. The CDR3 has 13 residues. In germline, CDR1 is MNHEY, CDR2 SMNVEV (reference sequence). The V end lost 2 bases, the J end lost 8 bases, and 12 bases lay between the germline ends. The treatment is: randomized to nivolumab then ipilimumab (arm A) or the reverse (arm B). PBMC sorting kept live CD3+CD8+ cells without CD19 or CD56. The clonotype comes from a human donor with melanoma. The material was CD8+ T cells sorted from blood (inferred from file names), obtained from a patient given nivolumab and ipilimumab in sequence. The chain employs TRBV27 and TRBJ1-2; TRBD1 is a possible D gene (5 bases). The CDR3 DNA reads TGTGCCAGCAGTTTAAAGGGGAGGGACGGCTACACCTTC. This gives the protein CASSLKGRDGYTF.